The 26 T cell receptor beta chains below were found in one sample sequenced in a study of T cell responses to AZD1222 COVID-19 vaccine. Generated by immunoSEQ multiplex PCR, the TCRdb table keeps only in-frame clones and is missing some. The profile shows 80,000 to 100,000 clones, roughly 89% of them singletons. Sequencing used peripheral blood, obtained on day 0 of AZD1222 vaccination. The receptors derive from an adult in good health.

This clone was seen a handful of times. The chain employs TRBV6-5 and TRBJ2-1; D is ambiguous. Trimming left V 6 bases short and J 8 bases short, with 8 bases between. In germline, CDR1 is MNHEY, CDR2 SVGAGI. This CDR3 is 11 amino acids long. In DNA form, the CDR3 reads TGTGCCAGCAGCTACGCCTATGAGCAGTTCTTC. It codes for CASSYAYEQFF.

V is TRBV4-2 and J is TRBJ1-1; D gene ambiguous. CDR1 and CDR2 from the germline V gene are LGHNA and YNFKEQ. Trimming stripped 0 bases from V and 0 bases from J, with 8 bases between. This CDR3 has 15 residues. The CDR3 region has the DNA TGTGCCAGCAGCCAAGAACAGATTTTGAACACTGAAGCTTTCTTT. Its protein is CASSQEQILNTEAFF.

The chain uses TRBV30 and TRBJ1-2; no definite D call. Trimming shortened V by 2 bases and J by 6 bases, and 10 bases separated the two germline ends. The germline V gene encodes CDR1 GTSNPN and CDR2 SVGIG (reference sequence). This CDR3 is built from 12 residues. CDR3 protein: CAWSRGWDGYTF. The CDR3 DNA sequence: TGTGCCTGGAGTCGGGGTTGGGATGGCTACACCTTC.

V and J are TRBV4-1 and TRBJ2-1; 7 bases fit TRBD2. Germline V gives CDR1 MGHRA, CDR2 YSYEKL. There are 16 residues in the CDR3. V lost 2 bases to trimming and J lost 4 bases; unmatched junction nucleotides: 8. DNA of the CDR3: TGCGCCAGCAGCCAACAATGGGATAGCGGGTACAATGAGCAGTTCTTC. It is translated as CASSQQWDSGYNEQFF.

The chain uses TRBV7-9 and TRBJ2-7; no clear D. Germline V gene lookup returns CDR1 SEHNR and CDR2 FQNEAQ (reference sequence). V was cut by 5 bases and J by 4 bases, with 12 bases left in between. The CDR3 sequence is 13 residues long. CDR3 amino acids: CASSPTVLYEQYF. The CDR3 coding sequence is TGTGCCAGCAGCCCAACAGTCCTTTACGAGCAGTACTTC.

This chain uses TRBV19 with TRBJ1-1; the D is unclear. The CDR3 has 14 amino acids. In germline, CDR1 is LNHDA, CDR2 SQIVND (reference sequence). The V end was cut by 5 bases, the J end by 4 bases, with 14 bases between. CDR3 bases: TGTGCCAGTAGTCAGATAGGAGGTCGCACTGAAGCTTTCTTT. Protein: CASSQIGGRTEAFF.

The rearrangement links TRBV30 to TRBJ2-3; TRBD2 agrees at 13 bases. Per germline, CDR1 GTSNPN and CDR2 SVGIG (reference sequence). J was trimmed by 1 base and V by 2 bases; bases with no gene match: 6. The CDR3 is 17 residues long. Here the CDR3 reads CAWSPGLAGFRTDTQYF. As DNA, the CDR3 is TGTGCCTGGAGTCCGGGACTAGCGGGATTCCGCACAGATACGCAGTATTTT.

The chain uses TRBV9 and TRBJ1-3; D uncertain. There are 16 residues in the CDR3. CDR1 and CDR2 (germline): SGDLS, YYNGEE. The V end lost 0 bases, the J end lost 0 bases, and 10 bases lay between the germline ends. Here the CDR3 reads CASSVAYKSSGNTIYF. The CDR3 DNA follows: TGTGCCAGCAGCGTAGCATACAAGAGCTCTGGAAACACCATATATTTT.

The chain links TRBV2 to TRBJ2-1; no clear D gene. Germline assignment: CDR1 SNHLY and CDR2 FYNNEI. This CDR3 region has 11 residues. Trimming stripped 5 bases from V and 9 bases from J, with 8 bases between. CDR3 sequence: CASSRYGEQFF. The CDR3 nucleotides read TGTGCCAGCAGTCGATACGGTGAGCAGTTCTTC.

The CDR3 loop reads CASSFEHGYTF. In DNA, the CDR3 is TGTGCCAGCAGTTTCGAACATGGCTACACCTTC. This chain uses TRBV6-6 with TRBJ1-2; D gene ambiguous. This CDR3 is 11 amino acids long. The V and J ends lost 4 bases and 6 bases respectively, with 6 bases between them. Germline V gives CDR1 MNHNY, CDR2 SVGAGI (reference sequence).

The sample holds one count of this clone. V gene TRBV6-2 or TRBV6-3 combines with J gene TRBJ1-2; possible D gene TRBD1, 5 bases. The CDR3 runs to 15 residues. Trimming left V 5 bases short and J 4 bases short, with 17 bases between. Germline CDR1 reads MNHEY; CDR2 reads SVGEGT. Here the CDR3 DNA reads TGTGCCAGCAGTACCGACCCACGGGACGCCTATGGCTACACCTTC. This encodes CASSTDPRDAYGYTF.

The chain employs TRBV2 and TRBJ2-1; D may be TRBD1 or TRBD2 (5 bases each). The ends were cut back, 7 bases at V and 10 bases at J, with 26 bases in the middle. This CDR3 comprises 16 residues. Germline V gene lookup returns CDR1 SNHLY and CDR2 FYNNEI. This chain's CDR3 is CASIPGRDPSEGEQFF. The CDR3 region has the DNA TGTGCCAGCATCCCTGGCCGGGACCCTTCTGAGGGGGAGCAGTTCTTC.

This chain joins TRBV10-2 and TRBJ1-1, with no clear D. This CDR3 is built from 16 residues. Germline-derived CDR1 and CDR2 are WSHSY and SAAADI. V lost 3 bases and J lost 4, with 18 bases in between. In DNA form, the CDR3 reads TGCGCCAGCAGTGAAGAATACGGCGTCGCGGGCACTGAAGCTTTCTTT. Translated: CASSEEYGVAGTEAFF.

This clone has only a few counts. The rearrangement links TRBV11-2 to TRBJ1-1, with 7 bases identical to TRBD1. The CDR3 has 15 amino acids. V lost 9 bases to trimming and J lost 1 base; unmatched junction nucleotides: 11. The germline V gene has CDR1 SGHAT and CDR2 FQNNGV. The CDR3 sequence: CASKIRDSQNTEAFF. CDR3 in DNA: TGTGCCAGTAAAATTAGGGACAGCCAGAACACTGAAGCTTTCTTT.

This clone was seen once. The CDR3 bases are TGTGCCTGCGCGGTAGCGGGATACTCTGGGGCCAACGTCCTGACTTTC. Translation: CACAVAGYSGANVLTF. The rearrangement links TRBV19 to TRBJ2-6; 8 bases are a match to TRBD2. Germline V gene data show CDR1 as LNHDA and CDR2 as SQIVND (reference sequence). CDR3 length: 16 residues. After removal of 11 bases from V and 0 bases from J, the junction contained 9 bases not matched to a gene.

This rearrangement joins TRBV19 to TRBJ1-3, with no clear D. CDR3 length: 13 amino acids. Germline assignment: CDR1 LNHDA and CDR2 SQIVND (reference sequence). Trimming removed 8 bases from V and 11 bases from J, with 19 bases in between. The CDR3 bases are TGTGCCAGTGAATCTAGGAGCCGACCAGCCATATATTTT. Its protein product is CASESRSRPAIYF.

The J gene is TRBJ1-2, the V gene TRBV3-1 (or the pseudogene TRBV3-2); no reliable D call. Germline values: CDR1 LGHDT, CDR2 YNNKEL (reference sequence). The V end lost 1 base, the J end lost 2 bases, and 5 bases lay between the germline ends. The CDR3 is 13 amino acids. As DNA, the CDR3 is TGTGCCAGCAGCCAAGGGCGGAACTATGGCTACACCTTC. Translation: CASSQGRNYGYTF.

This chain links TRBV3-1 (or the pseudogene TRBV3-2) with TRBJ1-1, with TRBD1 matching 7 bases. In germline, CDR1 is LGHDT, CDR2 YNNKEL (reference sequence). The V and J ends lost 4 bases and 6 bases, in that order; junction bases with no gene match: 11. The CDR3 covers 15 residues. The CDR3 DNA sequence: TGTGCCAGCAGCCTACAGGGGACCCACTTCCCTGAAGCTTTCTTT. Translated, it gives CASSLQGTHFPEAFF.

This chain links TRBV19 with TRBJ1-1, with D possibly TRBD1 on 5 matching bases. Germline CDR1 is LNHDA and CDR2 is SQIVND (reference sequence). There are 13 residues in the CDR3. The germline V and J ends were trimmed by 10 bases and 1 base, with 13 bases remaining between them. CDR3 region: CATSLQGNTEAFF. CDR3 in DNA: TGTGCCACAAGTCTCCAGGGGAACACTGAAGCTTTCTTT.

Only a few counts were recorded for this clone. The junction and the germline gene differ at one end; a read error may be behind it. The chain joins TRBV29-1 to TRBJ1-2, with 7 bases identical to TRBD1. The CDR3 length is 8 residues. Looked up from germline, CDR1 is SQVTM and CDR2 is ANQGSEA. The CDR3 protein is CSDDRENF. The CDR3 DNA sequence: TGCAGCGACGACAGGGAAAACTTC.

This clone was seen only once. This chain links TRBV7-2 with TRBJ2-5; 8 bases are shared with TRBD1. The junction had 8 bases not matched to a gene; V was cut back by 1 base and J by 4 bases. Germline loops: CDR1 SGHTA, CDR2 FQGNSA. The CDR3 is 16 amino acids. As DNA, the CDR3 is TGTGCCAGCAGCTTAGGGTGGCAGGGGGCTGGAGAGACCCAGTACTTC. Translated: CASSLGWQGAGETQYF.

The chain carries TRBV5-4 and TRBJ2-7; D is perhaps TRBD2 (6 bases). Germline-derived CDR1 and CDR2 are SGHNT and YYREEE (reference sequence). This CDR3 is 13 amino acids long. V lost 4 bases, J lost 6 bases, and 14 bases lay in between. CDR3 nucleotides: TGTGCCAGCAGCCGGGACTCCCACTCCGAGCAGTACTTC. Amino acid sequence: CASSRDSHSEQYF.

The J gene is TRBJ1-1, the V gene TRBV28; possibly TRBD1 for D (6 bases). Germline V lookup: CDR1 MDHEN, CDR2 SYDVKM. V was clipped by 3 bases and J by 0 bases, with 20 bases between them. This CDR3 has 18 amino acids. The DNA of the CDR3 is TGTGCCAGCAGTTTCTTGAGGAGGCAGGGGCTACTGAACACTGAAGCTTTCTTT. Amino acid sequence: CASSFLRRQGLLNTEAFF.

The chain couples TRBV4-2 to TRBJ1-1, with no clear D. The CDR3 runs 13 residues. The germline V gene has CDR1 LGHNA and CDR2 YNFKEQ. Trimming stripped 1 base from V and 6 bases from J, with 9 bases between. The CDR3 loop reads CASSQAGISEAFF. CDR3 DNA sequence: TGTGCCAGCAGCCAAGCCGGAATTTCTGAAGCTTTCTTT.

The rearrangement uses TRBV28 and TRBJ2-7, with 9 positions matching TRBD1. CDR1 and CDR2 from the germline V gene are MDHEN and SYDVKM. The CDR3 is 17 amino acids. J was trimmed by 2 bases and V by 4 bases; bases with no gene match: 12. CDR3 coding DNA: TGTGCCAGCAGTTGCGCCCCCGGGACAGGGTACGCCTACGAGCAGTACTTC. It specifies CASSCAPGTGYAYEQYF.

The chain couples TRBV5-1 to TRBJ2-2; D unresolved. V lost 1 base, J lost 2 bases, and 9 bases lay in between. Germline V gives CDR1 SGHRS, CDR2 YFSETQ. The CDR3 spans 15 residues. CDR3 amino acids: CASSLLQLNTGELFF. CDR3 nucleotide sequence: TGCGCCAGCAGCTTGTTACAGCTAAACACCGGGGAGCTGTTTTTT.